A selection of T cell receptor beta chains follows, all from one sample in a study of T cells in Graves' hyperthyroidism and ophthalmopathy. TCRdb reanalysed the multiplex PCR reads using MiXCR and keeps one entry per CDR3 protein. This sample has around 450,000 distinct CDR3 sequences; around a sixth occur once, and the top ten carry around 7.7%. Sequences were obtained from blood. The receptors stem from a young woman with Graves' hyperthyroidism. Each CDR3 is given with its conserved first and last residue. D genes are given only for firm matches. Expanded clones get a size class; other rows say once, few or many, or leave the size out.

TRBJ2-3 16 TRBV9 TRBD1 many TGTGCCAGCAGCGTAGGAGGCGGACAGGGCATTGATACGCAGTATTTT CASSVGGGQGIDTQYF
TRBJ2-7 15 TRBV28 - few TGTGCCAGCAGTTTAACTGGGGCACGCTCCTACGAGCAGTACTTC CASSLTGARSYEQYF
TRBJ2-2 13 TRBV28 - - TGTGCCAGCAGCTACCAGGGCGACGGGGAGCTGTTTTTT CASSYQGDGELFF
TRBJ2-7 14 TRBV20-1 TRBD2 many TGCAGTGCTAGAGTGGGGGCTAGCGGGGACGAGCAGTACTTC CSARVGASGDEQYF
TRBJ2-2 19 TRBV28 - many TGTGCCAGCAGGGAGGGACGCTACCGCTCCTTTGCGAACACCGGGGAGCTGTTTTTT CASREGRYRSFANTGELFF
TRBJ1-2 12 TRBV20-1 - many TGCAGTGCTACCGACACAAACTATGGCTACACCTTC CSATDTNYGYTF
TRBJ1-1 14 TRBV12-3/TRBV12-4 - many TGTGCCAGCAGTTTAACAGGGATGAACACTGAAGCTTTCTTT CASSLTGMNTEAFF
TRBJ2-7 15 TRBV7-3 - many TGTGCCAGCAGCTTCGTAGGTGGGGGGTTCTACGAGCAGTACTTC CASSFVGGGFYEQYF
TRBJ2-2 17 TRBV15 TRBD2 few TGTGCCACCAGCCCTAGATATAGCGGGATTGACACCGGGGAGCTGTTTTTT CATSPRYSGIDTGELFF
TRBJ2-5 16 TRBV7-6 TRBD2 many TGTGCCAGCAGCTTGACTAGCGGGGGGGTAGGAGAGACCCAGTACTTC CASSLTSGGVGETQYF
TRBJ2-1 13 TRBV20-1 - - TGCAGCGGCCGGCGCCAGTCTTATGATGAGCAGTTCTTC CSGRRQSYDEQFF